This TCR beta chain stems from a study of T cell changes during pregnancy in multiple sclerosis. Libraries were prepared by immunoSEQ multiplex PCR; TCRdb keeps only in-frame clonotypes and omits some of them. Counted here are some 64,000 clones, 92% occurring once; the ten biggest clones make up over 1.3%. The germline V gene encodes CDR1 SNHLY and CDR2 FYNNEI. The CDR3 extends over 17 amino acids. V gave up 6 bases and J gave up 3 bases; unmatched junction bases: 14. The source material was peripheral blood, sampled after pregnancy. This TCR came from a female donor with multiple sclerosis, enrolled in a pregnancy study. The rearrangement links TRBV2 to TRBJ2-3; 8 bases map to TRBD1. The CDR3 bases are TGTGCCAGCAGCTGCCTGGAGGGGGGACAGGTAACAGATACGCAGTATTTT. Its protein is CASSCLEGGQVTDTQYF.